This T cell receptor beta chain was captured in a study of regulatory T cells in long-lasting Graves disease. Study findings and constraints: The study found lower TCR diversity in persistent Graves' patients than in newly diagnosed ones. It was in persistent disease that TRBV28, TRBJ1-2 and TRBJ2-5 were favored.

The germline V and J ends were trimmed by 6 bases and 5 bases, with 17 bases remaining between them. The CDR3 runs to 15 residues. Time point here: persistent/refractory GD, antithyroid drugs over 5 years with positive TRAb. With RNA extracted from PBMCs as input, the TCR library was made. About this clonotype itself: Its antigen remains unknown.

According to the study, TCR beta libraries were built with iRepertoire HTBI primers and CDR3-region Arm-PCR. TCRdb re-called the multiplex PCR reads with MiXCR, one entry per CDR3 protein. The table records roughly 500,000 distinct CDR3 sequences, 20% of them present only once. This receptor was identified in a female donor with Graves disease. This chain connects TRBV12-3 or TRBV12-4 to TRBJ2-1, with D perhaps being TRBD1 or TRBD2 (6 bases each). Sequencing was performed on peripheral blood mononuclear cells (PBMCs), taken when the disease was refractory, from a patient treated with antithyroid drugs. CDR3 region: CASRPSGASHNEQFF. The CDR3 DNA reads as TGTGCCAGCAGGCCTTCGGGGGCATCCCACAATGAGCAGTTCTTC.